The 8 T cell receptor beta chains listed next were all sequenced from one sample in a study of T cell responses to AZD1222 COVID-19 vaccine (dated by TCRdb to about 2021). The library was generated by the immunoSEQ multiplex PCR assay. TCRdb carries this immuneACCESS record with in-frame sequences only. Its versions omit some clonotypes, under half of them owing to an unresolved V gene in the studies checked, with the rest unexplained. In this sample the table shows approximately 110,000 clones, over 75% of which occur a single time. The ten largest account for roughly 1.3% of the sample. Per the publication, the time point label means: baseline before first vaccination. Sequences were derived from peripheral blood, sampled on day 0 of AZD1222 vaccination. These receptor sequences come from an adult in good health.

This CDR3 is CAIRQVREKLFF. The CDR3 DNA sequence: TGCGCCATTCGACAGGTTCGAGAAAAACTGTTTTTT. The rearrangement uses TRBV5-1 and TRBJ1-4, with a weak D call TRBD1 (6 bases). The CDR3 is 12 residues long. Trimming took 9 bases from V and 8 from J, leaving 14 bases between them. Germline V lookup: CDR1 SGHRS, CDR2 YFSETQ.

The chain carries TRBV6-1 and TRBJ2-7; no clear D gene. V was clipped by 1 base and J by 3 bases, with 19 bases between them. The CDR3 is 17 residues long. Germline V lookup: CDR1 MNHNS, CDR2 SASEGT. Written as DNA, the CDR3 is TGTGCCAGCAGTGAAGAGGGCAGAGGTTGGTTTGGCTACGAGCAGTACTTC. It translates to CASSEEGRGWFGYEQYF.

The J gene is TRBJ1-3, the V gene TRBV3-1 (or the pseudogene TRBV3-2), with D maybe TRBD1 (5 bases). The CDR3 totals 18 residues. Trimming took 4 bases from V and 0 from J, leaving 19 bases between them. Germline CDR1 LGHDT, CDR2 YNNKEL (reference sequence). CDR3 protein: CASSPRGTDLYSGNTIYF. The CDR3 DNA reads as TGTGCCAGCAGCCCCCGGGGGACCGATCTTTACTCTGGAAACACCATATATTTT.

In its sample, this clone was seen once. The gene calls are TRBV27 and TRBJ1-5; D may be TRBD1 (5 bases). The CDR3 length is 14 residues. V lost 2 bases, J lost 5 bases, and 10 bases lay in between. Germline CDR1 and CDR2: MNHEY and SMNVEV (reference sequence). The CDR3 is CASSLRQGDQPQHF. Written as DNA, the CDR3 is TGTGCCAGCAGTTTACGGCAGGGCGATCAGCCCCAGCATTTT.

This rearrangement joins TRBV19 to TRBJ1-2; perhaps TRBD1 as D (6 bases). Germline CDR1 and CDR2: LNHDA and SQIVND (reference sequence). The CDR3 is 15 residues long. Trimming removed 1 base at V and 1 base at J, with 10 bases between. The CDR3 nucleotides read TGTGCCAGTAGTATAGCTGGACAGCATAACTATGGCTACACCTTC. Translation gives CASSIAGQHNYGYTF.

CDR3 sequence reads: CASSAGKGGAYEQYF. The CDR3 nucleotides are TGTGCCAGCAGTGCGGGGAAGGGAGGAGCCTACGAGCAGTACTTC. V gene TRBV2 combines with J gene TRBJ2-7; a weak D match, TRBD2 (6 bases). The V end lost 4 bases, the J end lost 2 bases, and 15 bases lay between the germline ends. This CDR3 is 15 amino acids long. Germline lookup yields CDR1 SNHLY and CDR2 FYNNEI.

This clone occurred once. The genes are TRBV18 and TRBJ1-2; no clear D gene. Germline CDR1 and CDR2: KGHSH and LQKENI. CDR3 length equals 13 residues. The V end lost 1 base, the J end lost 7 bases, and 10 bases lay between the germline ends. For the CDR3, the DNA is TGTGCCAGCTCACCACGACCTCAAGGTGGCTACACCTTC. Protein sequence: CASSPRPQGGYTF.

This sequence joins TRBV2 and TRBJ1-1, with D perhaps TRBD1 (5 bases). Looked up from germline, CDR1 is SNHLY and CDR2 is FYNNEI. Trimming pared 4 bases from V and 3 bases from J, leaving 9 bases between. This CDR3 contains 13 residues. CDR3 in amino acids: CASSAGRDTEAFF. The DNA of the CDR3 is TGTGCCAGCAGTGCTGGCAGGGACACTGAAGCTTTCTTT.